This passage covers 26 T cell receptor beta chains from one sample sequenced in a study of blood T cell repertoires in COVID-19. Produced via immunoSEQ multiplex PCR; TCRdb's table is partial and in-frame only. This table holds about 110,000 clones, approximately 81% found once. The specimen sequenced was peripheral blood. These receptors were collected from a man over 45 with acute or convalescent COVID-19.

A few counts support this clone. The rearrangement uses TRBV2 and TRBJ2-7; D perhaps matches TRBD1 (5 bases). CDR1 is SNHLY, CDR2 FYNNEI, per germline. This CDR3 contains 12 residues. V lost 9 bases to trimming and J lost 5 bases, with 14 bases between them. The CDR3 loop is CASKLTVDEQYF. CDR3 coding DNA: TGTGCCAGTAAATTGACAGTCGACGAGCAGTACTTC.

The V and J genes are TRBV12-3 or TRBV12-4 and TRBJ2-1, with D unclear. V was clipped by 7 bases and J by 6 bases, with 7 bases between them. This CDR3 is 11 amino acids long. This CDR3 reads CASTTANEQFF. The DNA of the CDR3 is TGTGCCAGCACTACAGCCAATGAGCAGTTCTTC.

This chain uses TRBV30 with TRBJ1-6; D gene unclear. This CDR3 region has 14 residues. V was clipped by 4 bases and J by 8 bases, with 15 bases between them. Germline values: CDR1 GTSNPN, CDR2 SVGIG (reference sequence). The CDR3 sequence is CAWTPLLGDSPLHF. CDR3 DNA: TGTGCCTGGACCCCGCTCCTCGGGGATTCACCCCTCCACTTT.

This chain joins TRBV11-3 and TRBJ1-3; 9 bases are shared with TRBD1. The germline V gene has CDR1 SGHNT and CDR2 YENEEA. The CDR3 contains 17 residues. V lost 5 bases and J lost 0; bases outside the gene matches: 8. Here the CDR3 DNA reads TGTGCCAGCAGCGCGGGACAGGGACCATCCTCTGGAAACACCATATATTTT. Translation gives CASSAGQGPSSGNTIYF.

This clone was observed a few times. The chain combines TRBV19 with TRBJ1-3; unclear D gene. This CDR3 is 16 amino acids long. CDR1 is LNHDA, CDR2 SQIVND, per germline (reference sequence). Between the trimmed V and J ends, which lost 7 bases and 0 bases, there was a span of 16 bases. CDR3 residues: CASTLDGSRSGNTIYF. In DNA form, the CDR3 reads TGTGCCAGTACCCTAGACGGGTCCCGCTCTGGAAACACCATATATTTT.

The chain carries TRBV6-5 and TRBJ1-2, with D maybe TRBD1 (6 bases). The CDR3 runs to 13 residues. Germline V CDR1 and CDR2: MNHEY, SVGAGI. V was cut by 8 bases and J by 8 bases, with 18 bases left in between. The CDR3, as DNA: TGTGCCAGCGCCCCCAGGGGCTCGGGGGGCTACACCTTC. Protein product: CASAPRGSGGYTF.

J is TRBJ2-1 and V is TRBV11-3, with 7 bases lining up with TRBD1. The V and J ends lost 1 base and 4 bases, in that order; junction bases with no gene match: 4. This CDR3 is built from 15 residues. Germline V gene lookup returns CDR1 SGHNT and CDR2 YENEEA. CDR3 nucleotides: TGTGCCAGCAGCTTAGGGGACAGCTCTTACAATGAGCAGTTCTTC. Protein product: CASSLGDSSYNEQFF.

The rearrangement uses TRBV5-1 and TRBJ1-2; 7 nucleotides line up with TRBD1. The CDR3 extends over 13 amino acids. Germline V lookup: CDR1 SGHRS, CDR2 YFSETQ. V was clipped by 3 bases and J by 7 bases; unmatched bases: 6. The DNA of the CDR3 is TGCGCCAGCAGCTGGGGGACAGTCGGTGGCTACACCTTC. Translated: CASSWGTVGGYTF.

This clone was seen a few times. The chain combines TRBV5-1 with TRBJ2-4; 10 bases match TRBD1. Looked up from germline, CDR1 is SGHRS and CDR2 is YFSETQ. V was clipped by 0 bases and J by 8 bases; unmatched bases: 5. This CDR3 has 15 residues. CDR3 loop: CASSLEPGQGDIQYF. The CDR3 nucleotides are TGCGCCAGCAGCTTGGAACCCGGACAGGGGGACATTCAGTACTTC.

The J gene is TRBJ2-7, the V gene TRBV27; 11 bases map to TRBD1. Germline CDR1 is MNHEY and CDR2 is SMNVEV (reference sequence). Trimming at V came to 5 bases and at J to 7 bases, leaving 7 bases not matched to a gene. CDR3 length equals 14 residues. The CDR3 nucleotides are TGTGCCAGCAGTCCCCGGGACAGGGGGGGGGAGCAGTACGTC. Amino acids: CASSPRDRGGEQYV.

The rearrangement uses TRBV7-2 and TRBJ2-3; 12 nucleotides agree with TRBD2. Germline assignment: CDR1 SGHTA and CDR2 FQGNSA. The V gene end was trimmed by 2 bases and the J gene end by 4 bases; junction bases not matched to a gene: 7. CDR3 length: 17 amino acids. DNA for the CDR3: TGTGCCAGCAGCTTATATGGGAGGACTAGCGGGGCAGATACGCAGTATTTT. Translation gives CASSLYGRTSGADTQYF.

The rearrangement joins TRBV19 to TRBJ2-2; 7 bases line up with TRBD2. Germline V gene data show CDR1 as LNHDA and CDR2 as SQIVND (reference sequence). V lost 5 bases and J lost 6; bases outside the gene matches: 9. The CDR3 has 15 residues. The CDR3 spells CASSPRTSWAGELFF. Written as DNA, the CDR3 is TGTGCCAGTAGTCCACGGACTAGTTGGGCCGGGGAGCTGTTTTTT.

This sequence joins TRBV24-1 and TRBJ1-5; D possibly corresponds to TRBD1 (5 bases). In germline, CDR1 is KGHDR, CDR2 SFDVKD. The CDR3 sequence is 17 residues long. The V gene lost 4 bases and the J gene lost 1 base, with 16 bases spanning the gap. Written as DNA, the CDR3 is TGTGCCACCAGTGACAGGGTAAGGGTTCGAAGCAATCAGCCCCAGCATTTT. Translated: CATSDRVRVRSNQPQHF.

The table lists this clone with a count of one. The V gene is TRBV5-6, the J gene TRBJ2-4, with 7 bases aligning to TRBD1. This CDR3 contains 16 residues. V dropped 2 bases and J dropped 2; count of bases not matched to a gene: 7. Germline values: CDR1 SGHDT, CDR2 YYEEEE. The DNA of the CDR3 is TGTGCCAGCAGCTTCAGACAGGGTAGGACCAAAAACATTCAGTACTTC. As protein: CASSFRQGRTKNIQYF.

The rearrangement uses TRBV27 and TRBJ1-4, with 10 bases that match TRBD1. The V gene end was trimmed by 2 bases and the J gene end by 7 bases; junction bases not matched to a gene: 7. CDR1 and CDR2 (germline): MNHEY, SMNVEV (reference sequence). The CDR3 is 16 amino acids. CDR3 sequence (DNA): TGTGCCAGCAGTTTAGGGACAGGGGTGTTTGGTGAAAAACTGTTTTTT. The encoded protein is CASSLGTGVFGEKLFF.

This chain links TRBV7-8 with TRBJ2-7; TRBD1 aligns across 7 bases. The CDR3 has 15 amino acids. The germline CDR1 and CDR2 sequences are SGHVS and FQNEAQ. V gave up 5 bases and J gave up 6 bases; unmatched junction bases: 13. The CDR3 here is CASSLMSGPGGEQYV. Here the CDR3 DNA reads TGTGCCAGCAGCCTCATGAGTGGCCCAGGGGGCGAGCAGTACGTC.

This chain links TRBV6-6 with TRBJ1-5, with D possibly matching TRBD1 (6 bases). The germline CDR1 and CDR2 sequences are MNHNY and SVGAGI (reference sequence). The CDR3 has 14 amino acids. Trimming removed 7 bases from V and 3 bases from J, with 13 bases in between. This CDR3 is CASTATGLNQPQHF. The CDR3 DNA reads as TGTGCCAGCACCGCGACAGGACTCAATCAGCCCCAGCATTTT.

The table lists this clone with many counts. The CDR3 bases are TGTGCCAGCAGCACCGGGACAGGGGGCGTGAATTCACCCCTCCACTTT. Its protein is CASSTGTGGVNSPLHF. This chain connects TRBV5-6 to TRBJ1-6; TRBD1 aligns across 12 bases. Trimming cost V 4 bases and J 7 bases; bases outside gene matches: 6. Germline CDR1 and CDR2: SGHDT and YYEEEE. There are 16 residues in the CDR3.

This rearrangement joins TRBV30 to TRBJ1-6; 10 bases are a match to TRBD1. Germline CDR1 is GTSNPN and CDR2 is SVGIG (reference sequence). This CDR3 is built from 16 residues. After removal of 2 bases from V and 6 bases from J, the junction contained 7 bases not matched to a gene. The CDR3 region has the DNA TGTGCCTGGAGTACCGGGACAGGGGACGGTAATTCACCCCTCCACTTT. Encoded protein: CAWSTGTGDGNSPLHF.

This sequence joins TRBV6-5 and TRBJ2-3; TRBD1 matches at 7 bases. The V gene's germline CDR1 is MNHEY and CDR2 SVGAGI. The CDR3 has 15 amino acids. J lost 1 base, V lost 7 bases, and 8 bases had no gene match. This CDR3 reads CASIPTGTGTDTQYF. CDR3 coding DNA: TGTGCCAGCATTCCGACAGGGACGGGCACAGATACGCAGTATTTT.

V is TRBV10-3 and J is TRBJ1-2; possibly TRBD1 for D (5 bases). Trimming pared 0 bases from V and 0 bases from J, leaving 11 bases between. CDR1 and CDR2 (germline): ENHRY, SYGVKD. This CDR3 region has 16 residues. The CDR3 DNA sequence: TGTGCCATCAGTGAGTCGACAGCTCTTTCTAACTATGGCTACACCTTC. It specifies CAISESTALSNYGYTF.

V is TRBV14 and J is TRBJ2-7; D is uncertain. The germline CDR1 and CDR2 sequences are SGHDN and FVKESK. The CDR3 totals 14 residues. V was pared by 4 bases and J by 2 bases, with 12 bases between. As DNA, the CDR3 is TGTGCCAGCAGCCTATTGACAAGTACCTACGAGCAGTACTTC. Its protein product is CASSLLTSTYEQYF.

This clone occurred a few times. The chain links TRBV2 to TRBJ1-2; the D is unclear. Trimming took off 0 bases at V and 4 bases at J, with 6 bases between the two ends. Per germline, CDR1 SNHLY and CDR2 FYNNEI. The CDR3 is 13 amino acids. The CDR3 nucleotides read TGTGCCAGCAGTGAAGCGCGGGGCTATGGCTACACCTTC. Amino acid sequence: CASSEARGYGYTF. Using reference TRBV2 and TRBJ1-2 for the parts outside the CDR3, the full variable domain is EPEVTQTPSHQVTQMGQEVILRCVPISNHLYFYWYRQILGQKVEFLVSFYNNEISEKSEIFDDQFSVERPDGSNFTLKIRSTKLEDSAMYFCASSEARGYGYTFGSGTRLTVV.

The CDR3 coding sequence is TGTGCCAGCAGCGCGACCGGGACTACCTTCGATACGCAGTATTTT. This sequence encodes CASSATGTTFDTQYF. This sequence joins TRBV7-3 and TRBJ2-3; 7 bases line up with TRBD2. In germline, CDR1 is SGHTA, CDR2 FQGTGA. The CDR3 runs 15 residues. V trimming: 5 bases; J trimming: 6 bases; junction bases outside the gene matches: 11. Full variable domain (missing parts from reference TRBV7-3 and TRBJ2-3): GAGVSQTPSNKVTEKGKYVELRCDPISGHTALYWYRQSLGQGPEFLIYFQGTGAADDSGLPNDRFFAVRPEGSVSTLKIQRTERGDSAVYLCASSATGTTFDTQYFGPGTRLTVL.

V is TRBV5-6 and J is TRBJ1-5, with 9 nucleotides matching TRBD1. The CDR3 sequence is 15 residues long. V lost 4 bases to trimming and J lost 4 bases; unmatched junction nucleotides: 6. Per germline, CDR1 SGHDT and CDR2 YYEEEE. CDR3 sequence reads: CASSLGQGWNQPQHF. The CDR3 nucleotides are TGTGCCAGCAGCCTGGGACAGGGATGGAATCAGCCCCAGCATTTT.

This clone was seen once. The chain uses TRBV11-3 and TRBJ2-1; D remains ambiguous. V gave up 3 bases and J gave up 0 bases, with 9 bases separating them. CDR1 SGHNT and CDR2 YENEEA come from the germline V gene. CDR3 length equals 15 residues. As DNA, the CDR3 is TGTGCCAGCAGCTTGGAGCAGAGCTCCTACAATGAGCAGTTCTTC. It encodes CASSLEQSSYNEQFF.